These T cell receptor beta chains were read from a single sample in a study of radiation and T cells in renal cell carcinoma. The protocol was immunoSEQ multiplex PCR, while the TCRdb copy is restricted to in-frame clones and leaves out a portion. The table lists tens of thousands of clones, just over 85% of them singletons. This specimen consisted of blood, obtained from a patient whose treatment included radiotherapy and nephrectomy. These receptors originate from a woman aged 45-65 years with renal cell carcinoma. CDR3s include the opening cysteine and the closing phenylalanine or tryptophan. Fields, in order: D gene, J gene, CDR3 length, clone size, V gene, CDR3 DNA, CDR3 protein. A D gene is named only where the DNA matches it firmly. Clone size is stated in some rows and not others, as once, few, many or a class when expanded.

D: NA
J: TRBJ1-4
length: 14
size: NA
V: TRBV19
DNA: TGTGCCAGTAGTATGCCGTTTGGGATCGAAAAACTGTTTTTT
CDR3: CASSMPFGIEKLFF

D: TRBD2
J: TRBJ2-7
length: 18
size: NA
V: TRBV5-1
DNA: TGCGCCAGCAGCTTGGGGGCTTCGCGGGAGGATTTTATCCACGAGCAGTACTTC
CDR3: CASSLGASREDFIHEQYF

D: NA
J: TRBJ1-5
length: 14
size: NA
V: TRBV13
DNA: TGTGCCAGCAGCGTAGGAATGAGCAATCAGCCCCAGCATTTT
CDR3: CASSVGMSNQPQHF

D: NA
J: TRBJ1-5
length: 13
size: NA
V: TRBV27
DNA: TGTGCCAGCAGTTCTAGGGTCGAACAGCCCCAGCATTTT
CDR3: CASSSRVEQPQHF

D: NA
J: TRBJ2-7
length: 15
size: NA
V: TRBV6-5
DNA: TGTGCCAGCAGTTACCAGGGCTACTCCTCCTACGAGCAGTACTTC
CDR3: CASSYQGYSSYEQYF

D: NA
J: TRBJ2-1
length: 13
size: NA
V: TRBV19
DNA: TGTGCCACCCTAGGCACCTCCTACAATGAGCAGTTCTTC
CDR3: CATLGTSYNEQFF

D: NA
J: TRBJ2-7
length: 19
size: NA
V: TRBV30
DNA: TGTGCCTGGAGTCCAACTGTATATACCTTAAGGCAGGGCACCTACGAGCAGTACTTC
CDR3: CAWSPTVYTLRQGTYEQYF

D: NA
J: TRBJ1-5
length: 15
size: NA
V: TRBV6-1
DNA: TGTGCCAGCAGTGAGGGAACAGGGATAGGACAGCCCCAGCATTTT
CDR3: CASSEGTGIGQPQHF

D: NA
J: TRBJ2-7
length: 11
size: NA
V: TRBV7-8
DNA: TGTGCCAGCAGCTTAGTTGAGGAGCAGTACTTC
CDR3: CASSLVEEQYF

D: NA
J: TRBJ2-2
length: 15
size: once
V: TRBV5-5
DNA: TGTGCCAGCAGCTTATCGCGGGCAGGGGTCGGGGAGCTGTTTTTT
CDR3: CASSLSRAGVGELFF

D: NA
J: TRBJ1-2
length: 14
size: NA
V: TRBV18
DNA: TGTGCCAGCTCACCACCCGGAACCAACTATGGCTACACCTTC
CDR3: CASSPPGTNYGYTF

D: TRBD1
J: TRBJ2-1
length: 16
size: NA
V: TRBV30
DNA: TGTGCCTGGAGTCCCGCGGGACAGGGGGCCTACAATGAGCAGTTCTTC
CDR3: CAWSPAGQGAYNEQFF

D: TRBD1
J: TRBJ2-7
length: 15
size: NA
V: TRBV6-1
DNA: TGTGCCAGCGATAGGGCAGGGGGTAACTCCTACGAGCAGTACTTC
CDR3: CASDRAGGNSYEQYF

D: NA
J: TRBJ1-2
length: 14
size: NA
V: TRBV15
DNA: TGTGCCACCAGCAGAGAGACAGGCCTCTATGGCTACACCTTC
CDR3: CATSRETGLYGYTF

D: NA
J: TRBJ2-3
length: 15
size: NA
V: TRBV19
DNA: TGTGCCAGTAGCGCCTCGGGGGGCTCGCCAGATACGCAGTATTTT
CDR3: CASSASGGSPDTQYF

D: NA
J: TRBJ2-1
length: 14
size: NA
V: TRBV7-8
DNA: TGTGCCAGCAGCTCCCGCCAAGCGGACAATGAGCAGTTCTTC
CDR3: CASSSRQADNEQFF

D: TRBD1
J: TRBJ1-1
length: 14
size: NA
V: TRBV5-4
DNA: TGTGCCAGCAGACCCAGGGGGCTTATGGCTGAAGCTTTCTTT
CDR3: CASRPRGLMAEAFF

D: NA
J: TRBJ1-5
length: 11
size: NA
V: TRBV28
DNA: TGTGCCACCTCGACCGGGACCCTTGATCATTTT
CDR3: CATSTGTLDHF

D: NA
J: TRBJ1-2
length: 14
size: once
V: TRBV6-1
DNA: TGTGCCAGCAATCCGTCAGGGCGTACCTATGGCTACACCTTC
CDR3: CASNPSGRTYGYTF

D: TRBD2
J: TRBJ2-3
length: 14
size: NA
V: TRBV6-5
DNA: TGTGCCAGCAGTATGGGGACTAGTGCAGATACGCAGTATTTT
CDR3: CASSMGTSADTQYF

D: NA
J: TRBJ2-3
length: 16
size: NA
V: TRBV10-3
DNA: TGTGCCATCAGTGGGGCTATGGGACTCCGCACAGATACGCAGTATTTT
CDR3: CAISGAMGLRTDTQYF

D: TRBD2
J: TRBJ2-3
length: 18
size: once
V: TRBV5-6
DNA: TGTGCCAGCAGCATAGGACTAGCGGGACAAACTAGCACAGATACGCAGTATTTT
CDR3: CASSIGLAGQTSTDTQYF

D: NA
J: TRBJ1-1
length: 12
size: NA
V: TRBV6-1
DNA: TGTGCCAGCGGCCTAAGGGTCGGAGAAGCTTTCTTT
CDR3: CASGLRVGEAFF

D: NA
J: TRBJ2-3
length: 11
size: NA
V: TRBV2
DNA: TGTGCCAGCCATCCTGGTGATACGCAGTATTTT
CDR3: CASHPGDTQYF

D: NA
J: TRBJ1-1
length: 11
size: NA
V: TRBV18
DNA: TGTGCCAGCTCTCCGGTACCGGGAGCTTTCTTT
CDR3: CASSPVPGAFF

D: NA
J: TRBJ1-4
length: 18
size: few
V: TRBV11-3
DNA: TGTGCCAGCAGCTTAGGGGAGGGGTGGTCGACAACTAATGAAAAACTGTTTTTT
CDR3: CASSLGEGWSTTNEKLFF

D: TRBD1
J: TRBJ1-2
length: 11
size: NA
V: TRBV25-1
DNA: TGTGCCAGCAGTAGGACAGGAGGCTACACCTTC
CDR3: CASSRTGGYTF

D: TRBD1
J: TRBJ2-7
length: 16
size: NA
V: TRBV13
DNA: TGTGCCAGCAGCTTAGACCTGGGACAGGGGGCGGACGAGCAGTACTTC
CDR3: CASSLDLGQGADEQYF

D: TRBD1
J: TRBJ2-1
length: 13
size: NA
V: TRBV11-3
DNA: TGTGCCAGCAGCCCGGACAGGGTAGGTGAGCAGTTCTTC
CDR3: CASSPDRVGEQFF

D: NA
J: TRBJ2-5
length: 14
size: NA
V: TRBV7-2
DNA: TGTGCCAGCAGCTCCCCCGGGTTTCAAGAGACCCAGTACTTC
CDR3: CASSSPGFQETQYF

D: TRBD2
J: TRBJ2-7
length: 16
size: NA
V: TRBV15
DNA: TGTGCCACCAGCAGAGATCGGCTAGCGGTGCTTTACGAGCAGTACTTC
CDR3: CATSRDRLAVLYEQYF

D: NA
J: TRBJ1-2
length: 15
size: once
V: TRBV7-2
DNA: TGTGCCAGCAGCTTAGCCAGGGACATTTACTATGGCTACACCTTC
CDR3: CASSLARDIYYGYTF

D: TRBD2
J: TRBJ2-1
length: 16
size: NA
V: TRBV7-8
DNA: TGTGCCAGCAGCTTAAACGACTTTGCGGGAGCATTTGAGCAGTTCTTC
CDR3: CASSLNDFAGAFEQFF

D: NA
J: TRBJ1-1
length: 12
size: NA
V: TRBV2
DNA: TGTGCCAGCAGTGCTCCGATATGGAAAGCTTTCTTT
CDR3: CASSAPIWKAFF

D: NA
J: TRBJ1-6
length: 16
size: NA
V: TRBV4-3
DNA: TGCGCCAGCAGCCGCAGCTCGACAGAGTCTAATTCACCCCTCCACTTT
CDR3: CASSRSSTESNSPLHF

D: NA
J: TRBJ1-2
length: 15
size: NA
V: TRBV7-2
DNA: TGTGCCAGCAGCTTCGAGCAGGGGCCTAACTATGGCTACACCTTC
CDR3: CASSFEQGPNYGYTF

D: NA
J: TRBJ1-5
length: 18
size: NA
V: TRBV28
DNA: TGTGCCAGCAGTTTATGGCGGGGGAAGTACGTGGAAGATCAGCCCCAGCATTTT
CDR3: CASSLWRGKYVEDQPQHF

D: TRBD1
J: TRBJ2-7
length: 15
size: NA
V: TRBV4-2
DNA: TGTGCCAGCAGCCCGGGACAGGGGCCCATCTACGAGCAGTACTTC
CDR3: CASSPGQGPIYEQYF

D: NA
J: TRBJ1-1
length: 14
size: NA
V: TRBV6-1
DNA: TGTGCCAGCAGTGAATGGGCAGGGACGACTGAAGCTTTCTTT
CDR3: CASSEWAGTTEAFF

D: TRBD2
J: TRBJ2-7
length: 18
size: NA
V: TRBV5-6
DNA: TGTGCCAGCAACTCATCGGGACTAGCGGGAGTCCCACCCTACGAGCAGTACTTC
CDR3: CASNSSGLAGVPPYEQYF

D: NA
J: TRBJ1-1
length: 14
size: few
V: TRBV7-2
DNA: TGTGCCAGCAGCTTAGGACGTGGTTACACTGAAGCTTTCTTT
CDR3: CASSLGRGYTEAFF

D: TRBD1
J: TRBJ2-3
length: 16
size: NA
V: TRBV7-9
DNA: TGTGCCAGCAGCGCTCCCGGGACAGGGATAGGAGATACGCAGTATTTT
CDR3: CASSAPGTGIGDTQYF

D: NA
J: TRBJ1-6
length: 10
size: few
V: TRBV30
DNA: TGTGCCTGGAGTAAGGGGGTCAGCCACTTT
CDR3: CAWSKGVSHF

D: NA
J: TRBJ1-3
length: 15
size: once
V: TRBV7-8
DNA: TGTGCCAGCAGCGCGTCCGGGACAAGCGGAAACACCATATATTTT
CDR3: CASSASGTSGNTIYF

D: TRBD1
J: TRBJ2-7
length: 15
size: once
V: TRBV5-8
DNA: TGTGCCAGCAGCCAGAGACAGGGGGCGGCTTACGAGCAGTACTTC
CDR3: CASSQRQGAAYEQYF

D: NA
J: TRBJ2-3
length: 14
size: NA
V: TRBV6-1
DNA: TGTGCCAGCAGTGTCCGTGACAACACAGATACGCAGTATTTT
CDR3: CASSVRDNTDTQYF

D: NA
J: TRBJ1-1
length: 15
size: NA
V: TRBV2
DNA: TGTGCCAGCAGTGAACGGGGACTGATGAACACTGAAGCTTTCTTT
CDR3: CASSERGLMNTEAFF

D: NA
J: TRBJ2-6
length: 18
size: NA
V: TRBV7-2
DNA: TGTGCCAGCAGCTTAGCGCCTGTGGGGGGTGGTGGGGCCAACGTCCTGACTTTC
CDR3: CASSLAPVGGGGANVLTF

D: NA
J: TRBJ2-5
length: 11
size: once
V: TRBV29-1
DNA: TGCAGCGTTCTGGGGGGAGAGACCCAGTACTTC
CDR3: CSVLGGETQYF

D: TRBD1
J: TRBJ2-7
length: 14
size: NA
V: TRBV29-1
DNA: TGCAGCGTCGCTGACAGGGCTCCTACCTACGAGCAGTACTTC
CDR3: CSVADRAPTYEQYF

D: NA
J: TRBJ1-5
length: 13
size: NA
V: TRBV6-6
DNA: TGTGCCAGCAGTTACCACTACAATCAGCCCCAGCATTTT
CDR3: CASSYHYNQPQHF

D: TRBD1
J: TRBJ2-7
length: 15
size: NA
V: TRBV6-5
DNA: TGTGCCAGCAGCCTCGCGACAGGGGTCTCCTACGAGCAGTACTTC
CDR3: CASSLATGVSYEQYF

D: NA
J: TRBJ1-2
length: 16
size: NA
V: TRBV21-1
DNA: TGTGCCAGCAGCTTAGAGCCGGTTCGAGAGACCTATGGCTACACCTTC
CDR3: CASSLEPVRETYGYTF

D: NA
J: TRBJ1-1
length: 14
size: NA
V: TRBV2
DNA: TGTGCCAGCAGTGGTCGAGAATGGGACACTGAAGCTTTCTTT
CDR3: CASSGREWDTEAFF

D: TRBD2
J: TRBJ2-1
length: 14
size: once
V: TRBV6-5
DNA: TGTGCCAGCAGTTACTCCGGACTAGACAATGAGCAGTTCTTC
CDR3: CASSYSGLDNEQFF

D: TRBD2
J: TRBJ2-5
length: 14
size: once
V: TRBV9
DNA: TGTGCCAGCAGCGTAAACGGGGGGGAAGAGACCCAGTACTTC
CDR3: CASSVNGGEETQYF

D: NA
J: TRBJ2-7
length: 13
size: NA
V: TRBV19
DNA: TGTGCCAGTAGCGTGGACACGGTCGGCGAGCAGTACTTC
CDR3: CASSVDTVGEQYF

D: NA
J: TRBJ2-7
length: 14
size: NA
V: TRBV5-1
DNA: TGCGCCAGCAGCTTGGGATCTGAGGGAGCCGAGCAGTACTTC
CDR3: CASSLGSEGAEQYF

D: NA
J: TRBJ1-4
length: 16
size: NA
V: TRBV5-6
DNA: TGTGCCAGCAGCTTGGGAGGACAGAGCTATAATGAAAAACTGTTTTTT
CDR3: CASSLGGQSYNEKLFF